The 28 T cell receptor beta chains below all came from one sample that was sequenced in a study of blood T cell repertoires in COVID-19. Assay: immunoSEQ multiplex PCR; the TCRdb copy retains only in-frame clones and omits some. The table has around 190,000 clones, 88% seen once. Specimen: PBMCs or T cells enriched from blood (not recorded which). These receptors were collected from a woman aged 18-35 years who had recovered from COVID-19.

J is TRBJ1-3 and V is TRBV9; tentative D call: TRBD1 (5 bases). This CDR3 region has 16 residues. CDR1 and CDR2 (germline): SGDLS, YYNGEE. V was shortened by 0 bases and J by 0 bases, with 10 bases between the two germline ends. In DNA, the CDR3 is TGTGCCAGCAGCGTAGGTTCAGGGAACTCTGGAAACACCATATATTTT. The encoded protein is CASSVGSGNSGNTIYF.

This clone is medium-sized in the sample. The CDR3 region is CASSDSASAEAFF. The CDR3 nucleotides read TGTGCCAGCAGTGACTCGGCCAGTGCTGAAGCTTTCTTT. The chain employs TRBV6-4 and TRBJ1-1; the D is unclear. This CDR3 has 13 amino acids. Between the trimmed V and J ends, which lost 0 bases and 6 bases, there was a span of 8 bases. Germline V lookup: CDR1 MRHNA, CDR2 SNTAGT.

CDR3 nucleotides: TGTGCCAGCAGCGCACAGGCCCCTTCCACAGATACGCAGTATTTT. Translating it yields CASSAQAPSTDTQYF. The chain couples TRBV9 to TRBJ2-3; weak D call: TRBD1 (5 bases). This CDR3 is built from 15 residues. The germline V gene has CDR1 SGDLS and CDR2 YYNGEE. Trimming removed 3 bases at V and 2 bases at J, with 13 bases between. Combining the CDR3 with reference TRBV9 and TRBJ2-3 gives the whole variable domain DSGVTQTPKHLITATGQRVTLRCSPRSGDLSVYWYQQSLDQGLQFLIQYYNGEERAKGNILERFSAQQFPDLHSELNLSSLELGDSALYFCASSAQAPSTDTQYFGPGTRLTVL.

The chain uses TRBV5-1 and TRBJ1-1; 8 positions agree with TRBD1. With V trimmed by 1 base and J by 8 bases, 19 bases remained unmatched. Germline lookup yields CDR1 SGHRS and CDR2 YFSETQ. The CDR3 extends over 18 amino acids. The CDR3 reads CASSLPGRGQAQLGEAFF. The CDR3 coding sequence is TGCGCCAGCAGCTTGCCGGGCCGGGGACAGGCTCAATTGGGGGAAGCTTTCTTT.

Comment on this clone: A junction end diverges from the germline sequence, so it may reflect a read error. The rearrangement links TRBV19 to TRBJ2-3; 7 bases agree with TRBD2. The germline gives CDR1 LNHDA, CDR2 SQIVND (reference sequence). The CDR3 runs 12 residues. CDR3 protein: CASSVLAGLTHF. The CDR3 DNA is TGTGCCAGTAGTGTCTTAGCGGGCCTGACGCATTTT.

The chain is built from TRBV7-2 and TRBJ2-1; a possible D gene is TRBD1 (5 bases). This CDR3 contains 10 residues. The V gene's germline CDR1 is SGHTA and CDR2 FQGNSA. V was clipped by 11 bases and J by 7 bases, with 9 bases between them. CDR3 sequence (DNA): TGTGCCGTAAACAGGAATGAGCAGTTCTTC. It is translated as CAVNRNEQFF.

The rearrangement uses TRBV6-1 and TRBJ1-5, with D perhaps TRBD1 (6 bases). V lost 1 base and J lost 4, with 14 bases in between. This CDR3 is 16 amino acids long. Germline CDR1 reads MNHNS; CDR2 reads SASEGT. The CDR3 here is CASSEGGGGANQPQHF. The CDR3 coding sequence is TGTGCCAGCAGTGAAGGGGGTGGGGGCGCGAATCAGCCCCAGCATTTT.

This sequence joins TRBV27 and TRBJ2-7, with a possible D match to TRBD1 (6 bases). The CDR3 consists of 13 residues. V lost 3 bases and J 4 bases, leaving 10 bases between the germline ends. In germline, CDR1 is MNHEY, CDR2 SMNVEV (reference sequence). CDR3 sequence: CASSLARGYEQYF. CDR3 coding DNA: TGTGCCAGCAGTTTGGCCAGGGGTTACGAGCAGTACTTC.

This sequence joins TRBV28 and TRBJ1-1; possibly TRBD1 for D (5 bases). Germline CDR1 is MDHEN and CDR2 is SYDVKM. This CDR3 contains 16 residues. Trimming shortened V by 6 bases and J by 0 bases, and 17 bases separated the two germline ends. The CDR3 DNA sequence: TGTGCCAGCAGCCTATTAGGGGAGGTTATGAACACTGAAGCTTTCTTT. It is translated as CASSLLGEVMNTEAFF.

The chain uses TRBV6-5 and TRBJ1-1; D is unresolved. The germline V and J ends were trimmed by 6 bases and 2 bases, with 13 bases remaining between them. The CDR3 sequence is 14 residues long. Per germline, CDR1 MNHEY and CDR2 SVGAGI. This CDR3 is CASSLLDTNTEAFF. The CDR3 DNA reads TGTGCCAGCAGCCTCCTCGACACTAACACTGAAGCTTTCTTT.

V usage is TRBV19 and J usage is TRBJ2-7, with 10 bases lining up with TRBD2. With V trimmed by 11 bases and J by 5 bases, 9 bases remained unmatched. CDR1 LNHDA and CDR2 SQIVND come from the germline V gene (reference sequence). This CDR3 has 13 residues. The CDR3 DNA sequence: TGTGCCGCTGCCGGGACTAGCGTCGACGAGCAGTACTTC. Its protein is CAAAGTSVDEQYF.

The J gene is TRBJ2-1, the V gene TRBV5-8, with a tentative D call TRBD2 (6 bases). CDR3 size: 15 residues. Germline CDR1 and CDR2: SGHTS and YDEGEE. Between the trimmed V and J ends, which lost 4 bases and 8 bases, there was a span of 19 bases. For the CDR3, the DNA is TGTGCCAGCAGCCCCGCGGAGGGAGTGGAGGATGAGCAGTTCTTC. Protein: CASSPAEGVEDEQFF.

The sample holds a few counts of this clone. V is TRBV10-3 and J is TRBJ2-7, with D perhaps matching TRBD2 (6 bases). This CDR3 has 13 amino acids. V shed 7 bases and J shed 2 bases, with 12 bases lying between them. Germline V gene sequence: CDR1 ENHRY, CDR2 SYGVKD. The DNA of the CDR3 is TGTGCCATCACGGGGAGGCCCCCCTACGAGCAGTACTTC. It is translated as CAITGRPPYEQYF.

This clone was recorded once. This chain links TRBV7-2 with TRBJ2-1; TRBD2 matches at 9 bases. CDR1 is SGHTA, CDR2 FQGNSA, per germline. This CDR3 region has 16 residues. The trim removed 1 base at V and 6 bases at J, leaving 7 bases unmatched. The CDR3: CASSLGRVAGVNEQFF. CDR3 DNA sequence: TGTGCCAGCAGCTTAGGTAGGGTAGCGGGAGTCAATGAGCAGTTCTTC.

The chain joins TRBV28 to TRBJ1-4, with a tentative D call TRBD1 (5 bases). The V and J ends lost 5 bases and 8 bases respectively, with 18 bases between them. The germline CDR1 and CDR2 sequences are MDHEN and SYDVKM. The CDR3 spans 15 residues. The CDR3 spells CASSPQIGAGEKLFF. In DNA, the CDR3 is TGTGCCAGCAGTCCTCAGATCGGGGCGGGGGAAAAACTGTTTTTT.

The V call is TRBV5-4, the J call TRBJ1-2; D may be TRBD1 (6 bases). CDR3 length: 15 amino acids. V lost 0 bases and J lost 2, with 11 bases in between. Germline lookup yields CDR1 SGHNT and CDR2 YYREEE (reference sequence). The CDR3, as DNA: TGTGCCAGCAGCTTGGGGACAGCCAAGAACTATGGCTACACCTTC. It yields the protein CASSLGTAKNYGYTF.

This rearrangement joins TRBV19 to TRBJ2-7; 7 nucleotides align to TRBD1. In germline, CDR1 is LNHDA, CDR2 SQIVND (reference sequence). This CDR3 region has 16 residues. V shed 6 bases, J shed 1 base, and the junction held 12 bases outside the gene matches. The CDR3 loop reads CASRNSGTEASYEQYF. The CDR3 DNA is TGTGCCAGTAGGAATTCCGGGACAGAAGCTTCCTACGAGCAGTACTTC.

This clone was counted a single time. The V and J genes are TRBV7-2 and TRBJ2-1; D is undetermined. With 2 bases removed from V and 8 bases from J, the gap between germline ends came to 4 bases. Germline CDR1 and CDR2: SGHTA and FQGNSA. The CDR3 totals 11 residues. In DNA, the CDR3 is TGTGCCAGCAGCTTACTTTATGAGCAGTTCTTC. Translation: CASSLLYEQFF.

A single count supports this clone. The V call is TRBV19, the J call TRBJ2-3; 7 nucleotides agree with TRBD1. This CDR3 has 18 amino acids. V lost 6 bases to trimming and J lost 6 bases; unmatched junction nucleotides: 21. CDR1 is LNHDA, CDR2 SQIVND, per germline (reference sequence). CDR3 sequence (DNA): TGTGCCAGTAGCGATGTCCCCCGTGGGCCAGGGGGATTCGATACGCAGTATTTT. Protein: CASSDVPRGPGGFDTQYF.

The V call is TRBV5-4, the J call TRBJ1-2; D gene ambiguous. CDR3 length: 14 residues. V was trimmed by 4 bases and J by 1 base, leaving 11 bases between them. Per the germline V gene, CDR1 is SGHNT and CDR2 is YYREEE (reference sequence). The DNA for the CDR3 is TGTGCCAGCAGCCAGGAGGGCAATAACTATGGCTACACCTTC. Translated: CASSQEGNNYGYTF.

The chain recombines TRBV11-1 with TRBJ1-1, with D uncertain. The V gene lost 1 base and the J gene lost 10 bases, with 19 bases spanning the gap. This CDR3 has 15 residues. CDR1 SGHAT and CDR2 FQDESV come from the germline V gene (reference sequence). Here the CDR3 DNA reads TGTGCCAGCAGCTTAGGAGGGCCAGGTGGGGTTGGAGCTTTCTTT. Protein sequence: CASSLGGPGGVGAFF.

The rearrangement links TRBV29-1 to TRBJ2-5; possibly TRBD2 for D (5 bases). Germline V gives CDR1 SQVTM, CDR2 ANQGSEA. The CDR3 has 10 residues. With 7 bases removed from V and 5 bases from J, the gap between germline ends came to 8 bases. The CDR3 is CSGGEETQYF. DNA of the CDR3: TGCAGCGGGGGAGAGGAGACCCAGTACTTC.

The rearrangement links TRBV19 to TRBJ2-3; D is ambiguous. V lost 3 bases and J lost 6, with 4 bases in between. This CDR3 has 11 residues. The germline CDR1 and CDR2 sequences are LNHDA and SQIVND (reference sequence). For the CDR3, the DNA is TGTGCCAGTAGTATCTATGATACGCAGTATTTT. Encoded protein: CASSIYDTQYF.

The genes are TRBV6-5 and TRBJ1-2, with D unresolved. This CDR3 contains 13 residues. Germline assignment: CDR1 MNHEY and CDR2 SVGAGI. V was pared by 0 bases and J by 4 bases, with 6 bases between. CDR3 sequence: CASSYSMSYGYTF. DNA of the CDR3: TGTGCCAGCAGTTACTCGATGAGCTATGGCTACACCTTC.

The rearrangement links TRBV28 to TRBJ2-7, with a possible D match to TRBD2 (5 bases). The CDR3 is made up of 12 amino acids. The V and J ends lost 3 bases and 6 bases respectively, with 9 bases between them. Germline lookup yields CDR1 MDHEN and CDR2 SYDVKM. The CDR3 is CASSLRAREQYF. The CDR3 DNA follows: TGTGCCAGCAGTTTGCGGGCTCGCGAGCAGTACTTC.

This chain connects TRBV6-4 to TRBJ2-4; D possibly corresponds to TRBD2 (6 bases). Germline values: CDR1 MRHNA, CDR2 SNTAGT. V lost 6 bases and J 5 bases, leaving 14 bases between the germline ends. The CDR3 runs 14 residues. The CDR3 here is CASRNRGKENIQYF. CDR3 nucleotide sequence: TGTGCCAGCAGGAATCGGGGGAAGGAAAACATTCAGTACTTC.

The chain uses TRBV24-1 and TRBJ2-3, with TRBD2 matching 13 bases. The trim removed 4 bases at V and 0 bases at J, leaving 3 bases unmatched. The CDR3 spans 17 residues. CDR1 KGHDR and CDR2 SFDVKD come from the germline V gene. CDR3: CATSDPGLAGSTDTQYF. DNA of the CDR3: TGTGCCACCAGTGACCCGGGACTAGCGGGAAGCACAGATACGCAGTATTTT.

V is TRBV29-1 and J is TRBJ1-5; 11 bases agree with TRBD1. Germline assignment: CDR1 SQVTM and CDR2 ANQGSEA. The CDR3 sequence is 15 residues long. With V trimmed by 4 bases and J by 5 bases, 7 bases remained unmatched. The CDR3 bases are TGCAGCGTTGCTGAGGGACAGGGGGGTGATCAGCCCCAGCATTTT. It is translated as CSVAEGQGGDQPQHF.